This TCR beta chain was found in a study of T cells in severe cutaneous drug reactions. General study results and limits: TRBV12-4 use rose strongly in carbamazepine-induced Stevens-Johnson syndrome or toxic epidermal necrolysis, averaging roughly 32% in blister cells and roughly 4.6% in PBMC.

Bulk and single-cell libraries used iRepertoire multiplex PCR with TCR subtype-specific primers. TCRdb reprocessed the multiplex PCR reads, keeping one entry per CDR3 protein, no DNA. The record lists about 7,200 distinct CDR3 sequences, of which the ten most abundant hold about a third. This CDR3 has 12 residues. Germline V gene sequence: CDR1 SGHAT, CDR2 FQNNGV. Sequenced patients had Stevens-Johnson syndrome or toxic epidermal necrolysis caused by carbamazepine. About this clonotype: Its antigen is still unknown.

The sequence was obtained from a human donor with toxic epidermal necrolysis, a severe cutaneous drug reaction. V usage is TRBV11-2 and J usage is TRBJ2-7. The source material was cells from a skin blister. The CDR3 is CASSYQSTEQYF.